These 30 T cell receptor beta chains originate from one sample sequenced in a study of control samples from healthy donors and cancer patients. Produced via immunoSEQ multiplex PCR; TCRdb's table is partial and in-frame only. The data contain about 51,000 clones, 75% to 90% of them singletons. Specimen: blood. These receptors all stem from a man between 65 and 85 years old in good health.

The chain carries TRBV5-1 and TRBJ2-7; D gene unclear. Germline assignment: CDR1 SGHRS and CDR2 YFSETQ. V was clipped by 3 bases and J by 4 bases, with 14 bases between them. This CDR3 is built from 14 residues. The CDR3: CASSSPGRSYEQYF. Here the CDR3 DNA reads TGCGCCAGCAGCTCGCCAGGTCGGAGTTACGAGCAGTACTTC.

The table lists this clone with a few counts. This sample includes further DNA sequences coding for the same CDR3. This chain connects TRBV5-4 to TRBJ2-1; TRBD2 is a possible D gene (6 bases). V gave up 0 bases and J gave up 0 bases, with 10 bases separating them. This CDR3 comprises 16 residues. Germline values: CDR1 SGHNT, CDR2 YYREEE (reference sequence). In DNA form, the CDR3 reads TGTGCCAGCAGCTTGGGCGGGGCTGGCTCCTACAATGAGCAGTTCTTC. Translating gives CASSLGGAGSYNEQFF.

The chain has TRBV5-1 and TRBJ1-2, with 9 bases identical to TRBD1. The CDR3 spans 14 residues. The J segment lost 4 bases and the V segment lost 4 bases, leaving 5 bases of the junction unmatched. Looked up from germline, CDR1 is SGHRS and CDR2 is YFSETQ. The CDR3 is CASSRGQGTYGYTF. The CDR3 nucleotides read TGCGCCAGCAGCCGGGGACAGGGCACCTATGGCTACACCTTC.

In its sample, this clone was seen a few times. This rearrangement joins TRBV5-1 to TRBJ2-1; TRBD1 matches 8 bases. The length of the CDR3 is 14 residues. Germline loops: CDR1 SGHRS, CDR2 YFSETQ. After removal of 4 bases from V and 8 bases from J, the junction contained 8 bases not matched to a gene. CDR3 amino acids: CASSPGQGGDEQFF. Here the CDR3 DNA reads TGCGCCAGCAGCCCCGGACAGGGAGGAGATGAGCAGTTCTTC.

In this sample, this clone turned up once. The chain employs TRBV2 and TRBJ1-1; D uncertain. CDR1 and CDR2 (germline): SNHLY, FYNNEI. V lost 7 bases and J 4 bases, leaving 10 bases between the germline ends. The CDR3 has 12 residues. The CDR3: CASTRLATEAFF. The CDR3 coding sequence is TGTGCCAGCACTAGACTGGCCACTGAAGCTTTCTTT.

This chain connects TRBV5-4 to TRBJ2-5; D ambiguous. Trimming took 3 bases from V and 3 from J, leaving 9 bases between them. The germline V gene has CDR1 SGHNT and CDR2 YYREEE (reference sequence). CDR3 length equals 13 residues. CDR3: CASSSHHKETQYF. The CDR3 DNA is TGTGCCAGCAGCTCCCACCACAAAGAGACCCAGTACTTC.

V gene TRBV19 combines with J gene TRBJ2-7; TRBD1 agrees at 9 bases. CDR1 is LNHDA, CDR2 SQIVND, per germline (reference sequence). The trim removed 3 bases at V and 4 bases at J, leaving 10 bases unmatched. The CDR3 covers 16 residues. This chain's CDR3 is CASSMGHGQGMYEQYF. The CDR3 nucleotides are TGTGCCAGTAGTATGGGACATGGACAGGGGATGTACGAGCAGTACTTC.

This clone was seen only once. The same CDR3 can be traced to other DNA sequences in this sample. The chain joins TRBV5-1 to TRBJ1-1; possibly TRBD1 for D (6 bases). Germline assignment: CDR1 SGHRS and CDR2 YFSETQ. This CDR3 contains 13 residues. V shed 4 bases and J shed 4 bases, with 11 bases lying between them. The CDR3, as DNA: TGCGCCAGCAGCCTTGGGACACTCACTGAAGCTTTCTTT. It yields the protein CASSLGTLTEAFF.

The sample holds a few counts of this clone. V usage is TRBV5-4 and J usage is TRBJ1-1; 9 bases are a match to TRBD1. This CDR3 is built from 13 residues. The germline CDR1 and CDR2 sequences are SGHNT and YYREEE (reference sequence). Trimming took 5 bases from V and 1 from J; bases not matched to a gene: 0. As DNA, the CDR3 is TGTGCCAGCAGGGGACAGGGGAACACTGAAGCTTTCTTT. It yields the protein CASRGQGNTEAFF.

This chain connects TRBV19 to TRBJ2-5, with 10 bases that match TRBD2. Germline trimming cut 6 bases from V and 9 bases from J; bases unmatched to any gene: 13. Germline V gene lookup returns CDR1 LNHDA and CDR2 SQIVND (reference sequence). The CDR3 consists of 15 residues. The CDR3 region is CASSLLAGDPGAQYF. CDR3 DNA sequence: TGTGCCAGTAGCCTGCTAGCGGGAGATCCGGGGGCCCAGTACTTC.

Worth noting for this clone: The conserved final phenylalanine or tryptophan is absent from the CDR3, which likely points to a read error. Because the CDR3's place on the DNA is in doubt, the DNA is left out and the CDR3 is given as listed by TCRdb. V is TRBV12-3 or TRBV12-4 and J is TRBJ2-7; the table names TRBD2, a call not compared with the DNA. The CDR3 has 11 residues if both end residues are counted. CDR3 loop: CASSTTAGPSD.

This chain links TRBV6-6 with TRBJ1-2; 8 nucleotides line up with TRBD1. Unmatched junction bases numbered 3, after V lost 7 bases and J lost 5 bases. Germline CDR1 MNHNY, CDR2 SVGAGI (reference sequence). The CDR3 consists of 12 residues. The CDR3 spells CASTRQGYGYTF. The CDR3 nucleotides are TGTGCCAGCACCCGACAGGGGTATGGCTACACCTTC.

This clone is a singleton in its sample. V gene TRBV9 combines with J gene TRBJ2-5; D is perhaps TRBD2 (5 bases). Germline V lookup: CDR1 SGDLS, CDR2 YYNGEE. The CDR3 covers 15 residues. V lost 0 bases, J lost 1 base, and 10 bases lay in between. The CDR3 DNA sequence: TGTGCCAGCAGCGTAGGGCCTAGCTCCCAAGAGACCCAGTACTTC. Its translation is CASSVGPSSQETQYF.

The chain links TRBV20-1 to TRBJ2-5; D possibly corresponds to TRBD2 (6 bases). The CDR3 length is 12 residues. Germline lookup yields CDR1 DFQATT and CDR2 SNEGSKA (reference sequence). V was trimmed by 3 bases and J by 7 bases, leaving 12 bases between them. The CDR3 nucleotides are TGCAGTGCTAGTAACGGGAGAGGGACCCAGTACTTC. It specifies CSASNGRGTQYF.

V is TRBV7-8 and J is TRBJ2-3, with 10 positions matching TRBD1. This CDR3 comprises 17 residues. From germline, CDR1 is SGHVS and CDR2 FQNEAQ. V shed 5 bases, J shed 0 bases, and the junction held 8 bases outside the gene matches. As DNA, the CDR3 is TGTGCCAGCAGCCGAACCCGGGACAGGGGAAGCACAGATACGCAGTATTTT. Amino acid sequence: CASSRTRDRGSTDTQYF. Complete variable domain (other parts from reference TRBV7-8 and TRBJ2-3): GAGVSQSPRYKVAKRGQDVALRCDPISGHVSLFWYQQALGQGPEFLTYFQNEAQLDKSGLPSDRFFAERPEGSVSTLKIQRTQQEDSAVYLCASSRTRDRGSTDTQYFGPGTRLTVL.

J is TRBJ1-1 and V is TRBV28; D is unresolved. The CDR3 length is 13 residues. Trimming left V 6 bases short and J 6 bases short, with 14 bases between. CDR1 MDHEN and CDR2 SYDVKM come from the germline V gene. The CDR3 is CASRLTPGSEAFF. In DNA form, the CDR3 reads TGTGCCAGCAGACTAACCCCAGGATCTGAAGCTTTCTTT.

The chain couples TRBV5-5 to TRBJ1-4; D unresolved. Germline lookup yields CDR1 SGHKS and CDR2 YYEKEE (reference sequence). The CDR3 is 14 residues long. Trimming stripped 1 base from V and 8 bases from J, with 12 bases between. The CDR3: CASSLIAIGEKLFF. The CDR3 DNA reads TGTGCCAGCAGCTTGATAGCTATTGGGGAAAAACTGTTTTTT.

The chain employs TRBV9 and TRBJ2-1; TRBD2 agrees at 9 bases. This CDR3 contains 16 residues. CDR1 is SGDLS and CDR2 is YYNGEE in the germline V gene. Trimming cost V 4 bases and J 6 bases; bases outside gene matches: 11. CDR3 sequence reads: CASSSQGARGGNEQFF. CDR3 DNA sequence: TGTGCCAGCAGCTCCCAGGGAGCGCGGGGGGGCAATGAGCAGTTCTTC.

The CDR3 DNA sequence: TGTGCCAGCAGCGTAGGGACGGAAGAATATGGCTACACCTTC. Protein product: CASSVGTEEYGYTF. The rearrangement links TRBV9 to TRBJ1-2; no firm D call. The CDR3 covers 14 residues. V lost 0 bases and J lost 5, with 11 bases in between. Germline CDR1 reads SGDLS; CDR2 reads YYNGEE.

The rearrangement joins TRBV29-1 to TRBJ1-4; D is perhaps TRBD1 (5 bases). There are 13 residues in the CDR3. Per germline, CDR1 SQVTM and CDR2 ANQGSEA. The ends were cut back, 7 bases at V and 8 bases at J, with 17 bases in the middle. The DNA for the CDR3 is TGCAGCGGCCTCGGGGGGATGAGGGAAAAACTGTTTTTT. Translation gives CSGLGGMREKLFF.

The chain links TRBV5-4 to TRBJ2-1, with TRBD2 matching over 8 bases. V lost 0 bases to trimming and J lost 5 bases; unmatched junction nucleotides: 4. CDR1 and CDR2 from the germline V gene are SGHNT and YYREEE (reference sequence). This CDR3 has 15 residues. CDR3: CASSLGGLAHNEQFF. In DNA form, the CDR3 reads TGTGCCAGCAGCTTGGGAGGACTAGCCCACAATGAGCAGTTCTTC.

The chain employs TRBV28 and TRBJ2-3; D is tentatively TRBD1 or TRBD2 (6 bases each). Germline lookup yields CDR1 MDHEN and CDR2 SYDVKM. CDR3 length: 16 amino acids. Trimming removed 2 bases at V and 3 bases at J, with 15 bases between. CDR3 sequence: CASSLRGAGGTDTQYF. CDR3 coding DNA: TGTGCCAGCAGTTTAAGGGGGGCCGGTGGGACAGATACGCAGTATTTT.

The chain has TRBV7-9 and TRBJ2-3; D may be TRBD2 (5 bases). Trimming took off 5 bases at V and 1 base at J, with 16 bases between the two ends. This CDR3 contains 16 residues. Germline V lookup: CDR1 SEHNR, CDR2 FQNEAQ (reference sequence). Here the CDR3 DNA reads TGTGCCAGCAGCCCCACGATCAGGCGGGGCACAGATACGCAGTATTTT. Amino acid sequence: CASSPTIRRGTDTQYF. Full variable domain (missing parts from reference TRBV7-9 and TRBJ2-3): DTGVSQNPRHKITKRGQNVTFRCDPISEHNRLYWYRQTLGQGPEFLTYFQNEAQLEKSRLLSDRFSAERPKGSFSTLEIQRTEQGDSAMYLCASSPTIRRGTDTQYFGPGTRLTVL.

Here the CDR3 DNA reads TGTGCCAGCAGTTCACAGGGAAATGATGAAAAACTGTTTTTT. It specifies CASSSQGNDEKLFF. The chain joins TRBV27 to TRBJ1-4; D perhaps matches TRBD1 (6 bases). V was trimmed by 4 bases and J by 6 bases, leaving 12 bases between them. In germline, CDR1 is MNHEY, CDR2 SMNVEV (reference sequence). The CDR3 loop spans 14 amino acids.

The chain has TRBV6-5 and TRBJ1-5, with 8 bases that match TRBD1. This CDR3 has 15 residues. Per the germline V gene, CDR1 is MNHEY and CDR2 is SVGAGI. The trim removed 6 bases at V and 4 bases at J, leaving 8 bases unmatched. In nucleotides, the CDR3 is TGTGCCAGCAGACTCACAGGGGGTTTTAATCAGCCCCAGCATTTT. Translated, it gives CASRLTGGFNQPQHF.

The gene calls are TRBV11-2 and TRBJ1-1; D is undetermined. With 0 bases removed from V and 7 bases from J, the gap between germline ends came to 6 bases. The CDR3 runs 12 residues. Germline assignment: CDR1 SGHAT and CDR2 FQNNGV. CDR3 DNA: TGTGCCAGCAGCTTAGAACTGGGTGAAGCTTTCTTT. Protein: CASSLELGEAFF.

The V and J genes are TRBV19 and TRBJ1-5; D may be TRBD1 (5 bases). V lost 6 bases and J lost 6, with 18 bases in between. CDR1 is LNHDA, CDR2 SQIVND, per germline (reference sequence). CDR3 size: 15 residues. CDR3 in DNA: TGTGCCAGTAGCCGGAGCGGGGCCGCAGGTCAGCCCCAGCATTTT. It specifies CASSRSGAAGQPQHF.

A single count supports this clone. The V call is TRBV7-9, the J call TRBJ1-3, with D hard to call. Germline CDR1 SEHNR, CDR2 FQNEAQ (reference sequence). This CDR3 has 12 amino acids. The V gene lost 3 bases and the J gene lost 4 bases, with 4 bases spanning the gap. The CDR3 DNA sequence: TGTGCCAGCAGCTTTGGAGGAAACACCATATATTTT. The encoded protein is CASSFGGNTIYF.

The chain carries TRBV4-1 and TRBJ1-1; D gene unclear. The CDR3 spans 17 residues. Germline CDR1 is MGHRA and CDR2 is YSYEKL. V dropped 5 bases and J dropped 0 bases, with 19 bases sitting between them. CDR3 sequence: CASSTHSRRPMNTEAFF. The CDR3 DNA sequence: TGCGCCAGCAGCACACACTCCAGGAGACCAATGAACACTGAAGCTTTCTTT.

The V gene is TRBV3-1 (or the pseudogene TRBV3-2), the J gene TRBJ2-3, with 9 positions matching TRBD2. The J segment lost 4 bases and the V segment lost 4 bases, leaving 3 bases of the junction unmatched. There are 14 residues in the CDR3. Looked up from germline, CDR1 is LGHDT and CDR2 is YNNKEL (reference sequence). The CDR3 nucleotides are TGTGCCAGCAGCCTTAGCGGGAGCCCAGATACGCAGTATTTT. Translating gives CASSLSGSPDTQYF.